The 30 T cell receptor beta chains below all came from one sample that was sequenced in a study of T cells in tuberculosis. Clones were read by immunoSEQ multiplex PCR, and TCRdb kept only the in-frame ones, dropping some. The data hold some 31,000 clones, with 95% observed a single time. Sequences were obtained from PBMCs. These receptor sequences come from a donor aged 5-35 years with latent tuberculosis or without tuberculosis infection.

This chain links TRBV25-1 with TRBJ2-7; 7 bases agree with TRBD2. Trimming at V came to 5 bases and at J to 4 bases, leaving 5 bases not matched to a gene. Per the germline V gene, CDR1 is MGHDK and CDR2 is SYGVNS. The CDR3 contains 13 residues. The DNA for the CDR3 is TGTGCCAGCAGTAATGCGGGGGTTTACGAGCAGTACTTC. This gives the protein CASSNAGVYEQYF.

The chain joins TRBV7-9 to TRBJ2-2; TRBD2 agrees at 7 bases. Trimming removed 0 bases from V and 2 bases from J; junction bases left unmatched: 3. Germline V gene sequence: CDR1 SEHNR, CDR2 FQNEAQ (reference sequence). The CDR3 length is 16 residues. CDR3 residues: CASSLAIAGNTGELFF. The CDR3 DNA reads as TGTGCCAGCAGCTTAGCGATAGCGGGTAACACCGGGGAGCTGTTTTTT.

In nucleotides, the CDR3 is TGTGCCAGCAGCCAATCCGACAGGATGCCAGGCTACACCTTC. It translates to CASSQSDRMPGYTF. This sequence joins TRBV2 and TRBJ1-2; D is possibly TRBD1 (6 bases). The CDR3 loop spans 14 amino acids. V gave up 6 bases and J gave up 8 bases, with 19 bases separating them. Germline CDR1 reads SNHLY; CDR2 reads FYNNEI.

The chain has TRBV6-5 and TRBJ1-1, with D possibly TRBD1 on 5 matching bases. This CDR3 has 14 residues. Trimming pared 2 bases from V and 2 bases from J, leaving 9 bases between. CDR1 MNHEY and CDR2 SVGAGI come from the germline V gene. The DNA of the CDR3 is TGTGCCAGCAGTTACGTAACAGGAAACACTGAAGCTTTCTTT. It yields the protein CASSYVTGNTEAFF.

This chain uses TRBV7-3 with TRBJ1-4; 9 nucleotides agree with TRBD1. Germline assignment: CDR1 SGHTA and CDR2 FQGTGA. Losses at the gene ends were 1 base for V and 8 bases for J; bases not matched to a gene: 11. There are 17 residues in the CDR3. CDR3: CASSLIYKGTGKEKLFF. For the CDR3, the DNA is TGTGCCAGCAGCTTAATTTACAAGGGGACAGGGAAAGAAAAACTGTTTTTT.

The rearrangement links TRBV29-1 to TRBJ2-7; D gene ambiguous. The CDR3 loop spans 12 amino acids. The V gene lost 4 bases and the J gene lost 3 bases, with 10 bases spanning the gap. CDR1 and CDR2 (germline): SQVTM, ANQGSEA. This CDR3 is CSVVVSHYEQYF. Here the CDR3 DNA reads TGCAGCGTTGTTGTATCACACTACGAGCAGTACTTC.

This sequence joins TRBV4-1 and TRBJ1-5; no reliable D call. This CDR3 has 13 residues. Germline CDR1 and CDR2: MGHRA and YSYEKL. Trimming removed 1 base from V and 4 bases from J, with 5 bases in between. CDR3 sequence: CASSQGGNQPQHF. As DNA, the CDR3 is TGCGCCAGCAGCCAAGGCGGGAATCAGCCCCAGCATTTT.

The gene calls are TRBV25-1 and TRBJ2-2, with D perhaps matching TRBD2 (5 bases). Germline V gives CDR1 MGHDK, CDR2 SYGVNS. CDR3 length: 17 residues. With 2 bases removed from V and 3 bases from J, the gap between germline ends came to 16 bases. CDR3 sequence reads: CASSEAPGSLDTGELFF. As DNA, the CDR3 is TGTGCCAGCAGTGAAGCACCGGGATCGCTGGACACCGGGGAGCTGTTTTTT.

This chain links TRBV27 with TRBJ2-7; 9 bases line up with TRBD1. The V segment lost 6 bases and the J segment 3 bases; nucleotides outside the gene matches: 15. The CDR3 is made up of 17 amino acids. Germline V CDR1 and CDR2: MNHEY, SMNVEV (reference sequence). CDR3 in DNA: TGTGCCAGCAGCCCTATAGGTCCGGGACAGGGAGACTACGAGCAGTACTTC. The encoded protein is CASSPIGPGQGDYEQYF.

As for this clone: A read error may produce the germline difference seen at one junction end. The V call is TRBV9, the J call TRBJ1-2; 8 bases align to TRBD1. This CDR3 has 16 amino acids. Per germline, CDR1 SGDLS and CDR2 YYNGEE. CDR3 sequence reads: CASSKTGAGGSYGHTF. For the CDR3, the DNA is TGTGCCAGCAGCAAGACAGGGGCCGGCGGAAGCTATGGCCACACCTTC. Full variable domain (missing parts from reference TRBV9 and TRBJ1-2): DSGVTQTPKHLITATGQRVTLRCSPRSGDLSVYWYQQSLDQGLQFLIQYYNGEERAKGNILERFSAQQFPDLHSELNLSSLELGDSALYFCASSKTGAGGSYGHTFGSGTRLTVV.

The V and J genes are TRBV11-3 and TRBJ2-3; TRBD1 agrees at 7 bases. The CDR3 is 16 residues long. V lost 5 bases and J lost 0; bases outside the gene matches: 8. Germline values: CDR1 SGHNT, CDR2 YENEEA. CDR3 amino acids: CASSTGTEHSTDTQYF. The CDR3 nucleotides read TGTGCCAGCAGCACCGGGACAGAACATAGCACAGATACGCAGTATTTT.

The chain uses TRBV29-1 and TRBJ2-3; the D is unclear. There are 12 residues in the CDR3. V gave up 4 bases and J gave up 0 bases, with 5 bases separating them. The germline V gene has CDR1 SQVTM and CDR2 ANQGSEA. The CDR3 is CSVVESTDTQYF. DNA for the CDR3: TGCAGCGTTGTGGAGAGCACAGATACGCAGTATTTT.

The V and J genes are TRBV5-4 and TRBJ1-2; TRBD1 aligns across 7 bases. Germline V lookup: CDR1 SGHNT, CDR2 YYREEE (reference sequence). V lost 2 bases and J lost 8; bases outside the gene matches: 15. This CDR3 spans 16 amino acids. CDR3 region: CASSFGPGQLSRGYTF. In DNA, the CDR3 is TGTGCCAGCAGCTTTGGTCCGGGACAGCTGTCGAGAGGCTACACCTTC. Combining the CDR3 with reference TRBV5-4 and TRBJ1-2 gives the whole variable domain ETGVTQSPTHLIKTRGQQVTLRCSSQSGHNTVSWYQQALGQGPQFIFQYYREEENGRGNFPPRFSGLQFPNYSSELNVNALELDDSALYLCASSFGPGQLSRGYTFGSGTRLTVV.

The V call is TRBV7-2, the J call TRBJ1-2; 10 bases match TRBD1. The V gene end was trimmed by 5 bases and the J gene end by 4 bases; junction bases not matched to a gene: 10. CDR3 size: 16 residues. Germline loops: CDR1 SGHTA, CDR2 FQGNSA. The CDR3 DNA reads TGTGCCAGCAGCCTCAACCGGGACAGGGGTAGCTATGGCTACACCTTC. It codes for CASSLNRDRGSYGYTF.

V gene TRBV2 combines with J gene TRBJ2-1; 8 bases are shared with TRBD2. Trimming took 3 bases from V and 8 from J; bases not matched to a gene: 3. The CDR3 runs 13 residues. The V gene's germline CDR1 is SNHLY and CDR2 FYNNEI. The CDR3 sequence: CASSERGVHEQFF. The CDR3 bases are TGTGCCAGCAGTGAGCGGGGGGTGCATGAGCAGTTCTTC.

The chain recombines TRBV9 with TRBJ2-5; maybe TRBD1 (5 bases). The CDR3 extends over 14 amino acids. The V end was cut by 3 bases, the J end by 4 bases, with 13 bases between. In germline, CDR1 is SGDLS, CDR2 YYNGEE. CDR3 sequence (DNA): TGTGCCAGCAGCGCGGGCCGCCAGGGAGAGACCCAGTACTTC. Translated, it gives CASSAGRQGETQYF.

The chain is built from TRBV6-1 and TRBJ2-5; D not resolved. Trimming removed 8 bases at V and 5 bases at J, with 12 bases between. The length of the CDR3 is 12 residues. Per germline, CDR1 MNHNS and CDR2 SASEGT. The CDR3 DNA is TGTGCCAGCGGTCAACTTAGTGAGACCCAGTACTTC. It codes for CASGQLSETQYF.

The V gene is TRBV5-1, the J gene TRBJ2-7; D remains unclear. Germline CDR1 SGHRS, CDR2 YFSETQ. Trimming took 5 bases from V and 2 from J, leaving 5 bases between them. The CDR3 loop spans 11 amino acids. Here the CDR3 reads CASSVAYEQYF. DNA for the CDR3: TGCGCCAGCAGTGTAGCCTACGAGCAGTACTTC.

V gene TRBV30 combines with J gene TRBJ2-5, with 11 nucleotides matching TRBD2. This CDR3 has 15 residues. With 3 bases clipped from V and 2 bases from J, the junction kept 5 bases outside the gene matches. Germline lookup yields CDR1 GTSNPN and CDR2 SVGIG (reference sequence). The CDR3 DNA sequence: TGTGCCTGGAGACCCGGGACTAGCGGACAAGAGACCCAGTACTTC. Translated, it gives CAWRPGTSGQETQYF.

The rearrangement links TRBV13 to TRBJ1-2; 9 bases are shared with TRBD1. V was clipped by 3 bases and J by 7 bases; unmatched bases: 6. The CDR3 totals 14 residues. The germline V gene encodes CDR1 PRHDT and CDR2 FYEKMQ (reference sequence). CDR3 in DNA: TGTGCCAGCAGCTTCGAACAGGGGGCTAGTGGCTACACCTTC. Translating gives CASSFEQGASGYTF.

J is TRBJ2-1 and V is TRBV5-4, with D possibly being TRBD2 (6 bases). This CDR3 comprises 14 residues. The germline V gene encodes CDR1 SGHNT and CDR2 YYREEE (reference sequence). V was trimmed by 3 bases and J by 5 bases, leaving 12 bases between them. CDR3 loop: CASSYGTLNNEQFF. In nucleotides, the CDR3 is TGTGCCAGCAGCTACGGGACTCTGAACAATGAGCAGTTCTTC.

This sequence joins TRBV5-1 and TRBJ2-5, with 9 nucleotides matching TRBD1. V was pared by 2 bases and J by 3 bases, with 2 bases of the junction left unmatched. The CDR3 spans 14 residues. CDR1 and CDR2 from the germline V gene are SGHRS and YFSETQ. The CDR3 loop is CASSFGTGKETQYF. In DNA form, the CDR3 reads TGCGCCAGCAGCTTCGGGACAGGGAAAGAGACCCAGTACTTC.

The chain uses TRBV5-4 and TRBJ2-2, with 9 bases lining up with TRBD2. The CDR3 loop spans 17 amino acids. Trimming cost V 4 bases and J 5 bases; bases outside gene matches: 12. Germline V lookup: CDR1 SGHNT, CDR2 YYREEE (reference sequence). CDR3 coding DNA: TGTGCCAGCAGCCCCCCCAGGCTAGCGGGATCGACCGGGGAGCTGTTTTTT. It specifies CASSPPRLAGSTGELFF.

The chain has TRBV4-1 and TRBJ2-2; the match to TRBD2 covers 8 bases. This CDR3 comprises 19 residues. V lost 2 bases to trimming and J lost 5 bases; unmatched junction nucleotides: 16. Germline lookup yields CDR1 MGHRA and CDR2 YSYEKL. CDR3 region: CASSQPRDRLGTRTGELFF. Here the CDR3 DNA reads TGCGCCAGCAGCCAACCCAGGGATCGTTTAGGGACTAGGACCGGGGAGCTGTTTTTT.

This chain connects TRBV5-1 to TRBJ2-7; TRBD2 matches at 7 bases. The germline gives CDR1 SGHRS, CDR2 YFSETQ. This CDR3 contains 14 residues. Trimming cost V 4 bases and J 4 bases; bases outside gene matches: 8. CDR3 DNA: TGCGCCAGCAGCCAAACTAGCGAGCTATACGAGCAGTACTTC. Protein: CASSQTSELYEQYF.

This chain connects TRBV25-1 to TRBJ1-2, with D unclear. The length of the CDR3 is 13 residues. Germline assignment: CDR1 MGHDK and CDR2 SYGVNS. Trimming stripped 4 bases from V and 4 bases from J, with 10 bases between. In DNA, the CDR3 is TGTGCCAGCAGTGTTCAGGAGGGCTATGGCTACACCTTC. It translates to CASSVQEGYGYTF.

The chain couples TRBV19 to TRBJ1-3, with D possibly being TRBD1 (5 bases). V lost 7 bases and J 3 bases, leaving 13 bases between the germline ends. CDR3 length: 14 amino acids. Germline V gene data show CDR1 as LNHDA and CDR2 as SQIVND (reference sequence). The CDR3 DNA follows: TGTGCCAGTAAGACAAAGGGGTTTGGAAACACCATATATTTT. Translation gives CASKTKGFGNTIYF.

This clone was detected once. The chain uses TRBV4-1 and TRBJ1-1; D is possibly TRBD1 (6 bases). CDR1 is MGHRA and CDR2 is YSYEKL in the germline V gene. With 4 bases removed from V and 6 bases from J, the gap between germline ends came to 15 bases. The CDR3 covers 14 residues. Here the CDR3 reads CASSPRQVAAEAFF. In DNA, the CDR3 is TGCGCCAGCAGCCCCAGACAGGTCGCCGCTGAAGCTTTCTTT.

The chain has TRBV29-1 and TRBJ1-2; the match to TRBD1 covers 9 bases. The germline V gene has CDR1 SQVTM and CDR2 ANQGSEA. This CDR3 has 13 amino acids. J was trimmed by 4 bases and V by 7 bases; bases with no gene match: 7. The CDR3 protein is CSARTGVFYGYTF. CDR3 sequence (DNA): TGCAGCGCTAGGACAGGGGTCTTCTATGGCTACACCTTC.

V gene TRBV13 combines with J gene TRBJ2-3; D might be TRBD2 (5 bases). V dropped 3 bases and J dropped 6 bases, with 7 bases sitting between them. The length of the CDR3 is 12 residues. Germline V gene sequence: CDR1 PRHDT, CDR2 FYEKMQ (reference sequence). DNA of the CDR3: TGTGCCAGCAGCTTCACTAGGGATACGCAGTATTTT. It specifies CASSFTRDTQYF.